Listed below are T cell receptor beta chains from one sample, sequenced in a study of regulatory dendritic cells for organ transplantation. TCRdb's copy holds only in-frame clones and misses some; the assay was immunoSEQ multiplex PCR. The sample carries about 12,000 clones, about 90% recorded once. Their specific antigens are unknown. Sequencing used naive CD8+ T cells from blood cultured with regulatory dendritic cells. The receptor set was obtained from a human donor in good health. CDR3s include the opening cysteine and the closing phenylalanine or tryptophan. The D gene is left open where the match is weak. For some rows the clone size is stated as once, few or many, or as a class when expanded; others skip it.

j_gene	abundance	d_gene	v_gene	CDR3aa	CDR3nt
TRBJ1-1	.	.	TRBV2	CATQRDRTEAFF	TGTGCCACCCAAAGGGACCGGACTGAAGCTTTCTTT
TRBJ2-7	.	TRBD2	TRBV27	CASSSTKDGLAGGIRSYEQYF	TGTGCCAGCAGCTCGACCAAAGACGGACTAGCGGGAGGGATAAGGTCCTACGAGCAGTACTTC
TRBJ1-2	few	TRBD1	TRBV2	CASRDRDGYTF	TGTGCCAGCAGGGACAGGGATGGCTACACCTTC
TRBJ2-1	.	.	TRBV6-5	CASSYSTGPNNEQFF	TGTGCCAGCAGTTACTCGACAGGCCCAAACAATGAGCAGTTCTTC
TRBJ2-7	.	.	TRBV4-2	CASQTESGPPSSYEQYF	TGTGCCAGCCAGACGGAATCGGGCCCTCCTAGCTCCTACGAGCAGTACTTC
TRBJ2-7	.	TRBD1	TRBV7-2	CASSLTGDYEQYF	TGTGCCAGCAGCTTGACAGGGGATTACGAGCAGTACTTC
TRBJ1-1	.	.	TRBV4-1	CASSQGSLDRTEAFF	TGCGCCAGCAGCCAAGGGTCTCTTGATCGAACTGAAGCTTTCTTT
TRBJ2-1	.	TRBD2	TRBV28	CASSWRSGQAYNEQFF	TGTGCCAGCAGTTGGCGTAGCGGGCAAGCCTACAATGAGCAGTTCTTC
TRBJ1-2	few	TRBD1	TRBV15	CATSRDLTGGLTYGYTF	TGTGCCACCAGCAGAGATCTGACAGGGGGACTGACCTATGGCTACACCTTC
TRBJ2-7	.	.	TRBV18	CASSPAGESEQYF	TGTGCCAGCTCACCGGCAGGGGAGAGCGAGCAGTACTTC
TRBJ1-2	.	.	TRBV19	CASSPTLPGRGYGYTF	TGTGCCAGTAGTCCCACGCTGCCGGGGCGGGGCTATGGCTACACCTTC
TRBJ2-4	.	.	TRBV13	CASSGFLAKNIQYF	TGTGCCAGCAGCGGCTTCTTAGCCAAAAACATTCAGTACTTC
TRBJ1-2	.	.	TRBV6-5	CASSSGGHRGYTF	TGTGCCAGCAGTTCTGGGGGGCACCGGGGCTACACCTTC
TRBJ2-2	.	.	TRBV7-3	CASSLMGLNTGELFF	TGTGCCAGCAGCTTAATGGGTTTGAACACCGGGGAGCTGTTTTTT
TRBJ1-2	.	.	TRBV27	CASSLLGPGTGNTF	TGTGCCAGCAGTCTCCTAGGTCCCGGGACGGGGAACACCTTC
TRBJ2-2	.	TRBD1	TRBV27	CASRRPDRVNTGELFF	TGTGCCAGCAGGCGCCCCGACAGGGTAAACACCGGGGAGCTGTTTTTT
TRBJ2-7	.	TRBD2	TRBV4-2	CASSQGLAGAYEQYF	TGTGCCAGCAGCCAAGGCCTAGCGGGAGCCTACGAGCAGTACTTC
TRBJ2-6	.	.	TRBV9	CASSVPTDSGANVLTF	TGTGCCAGCAGCGTACCGACAGACTCTGGGGCCAACGTCCTGACTTTC
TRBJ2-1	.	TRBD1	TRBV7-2	CASRLGQGSYNEQFF	TGTGCCAGCAGACTGGGACAGGGGTCCTACAATGAGCAGTTCTTC
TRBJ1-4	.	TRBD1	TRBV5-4	CASSLRADREEKLFF	TGTGCCAGCAGCCTACGGGCCGACAGGGAAGAAAAACTGTTTTTT
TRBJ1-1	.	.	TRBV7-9	CATDDGAGSRTEAFF	TGTGCCACCGATGACGGGGCAGGGAGTCGCACTGAAGCTTTCTTT
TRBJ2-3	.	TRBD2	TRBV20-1	CSATSGGVQYF	TGCAGTGCCACTAGCGGGGGGGTGCAGTATTTT
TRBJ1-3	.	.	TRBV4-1	CASSLEHLSGNTIYF	TGCGCCAGCAGCCTAGAACACTTATCTGGAAACACCATATATTTT
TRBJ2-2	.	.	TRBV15	CATSRAGHLNTGELFF	TGTGCCACCAGCAGAGCGGGACACTTGAACACCGGGGAGCTGTTTTTT
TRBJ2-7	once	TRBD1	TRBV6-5	CASSYSGQGSYEQYF	TGTGCCAGCAGTTACTCCGGACAGGGGAGCTACGAGCAGTACTTC
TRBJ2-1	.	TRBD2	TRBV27	CASSLSGGIYNEQFF	TGTGCCAGCAGTTTATCCGGGGGGATTTACAATGAGCAGTTCTTC
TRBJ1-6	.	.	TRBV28	CASSLWAAAPNSPLHF	TGTGCCAGCAGTTTATGGGCAGCCGCACCTAATTCACCCCTCCACTTT
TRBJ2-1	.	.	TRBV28	CATRAHSIEQFF	TGTGCCACCCGGGCCCACAGCATTGAGCAGTTCTTC
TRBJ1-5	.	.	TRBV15	CATKGFSNQPQHF	TGTGCCACCAAGGGGTTTAGCAATCAGCCCCAGCATTTT
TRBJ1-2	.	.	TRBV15	CATSRDEGDVYGYTF	TGTGCCACCAGCAGAGATGAGGGGGATGTTTACGGCTACACCTTC
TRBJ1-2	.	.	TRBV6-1	CASSEFPNYGYTF	TGTGCCAGCAGTGAATTTCCTAACTATGGCTACACCTTC
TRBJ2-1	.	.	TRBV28	CASSGPYPYNEQFF	TGTGCCAGCAGCGGCCCCTACCCGTACAATGAGCAGTTCTTC
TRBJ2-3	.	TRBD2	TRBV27	CASSLTSGRVASTDTQYF	TGTGCCAGCAGTTTGACTAGCGGGAGAGTTGCTAGCACAGATACGCAGTATTTT
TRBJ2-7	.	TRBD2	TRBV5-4	CASSGSPGLYEQYF	TGTGCCAGCAGCGGCTCCCCGGGACTATACGAGCAGTACTTC
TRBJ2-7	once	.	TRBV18	CASSPTKGFYEQYF	TGTGCCAGCTCACCAACGAAAGGGTTCTACGAGCAGTACTTC
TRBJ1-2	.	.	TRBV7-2	CASSLTKVRGYTF	TGTGCCAGCAGCTTAACCAAGGTCAGGGGCTACACCTTC
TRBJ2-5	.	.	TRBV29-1	CSVEGFAGQDWETQYF	TGCAGCGTTGAGGGTTTCGCTGGGCAAGATTGGGAGACCCAGTACTTC
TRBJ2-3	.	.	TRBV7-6	CASSLAYGGNTDTQYF	TGTGCCAGCAGCTTAGCGTACGGGGGTAACACAGATACGCAGTATTTT